The clone carrying this T cell receptor (beta chain) was detected many times. Its cognate antigen is unknown. This specimen belongs to a study of T cells in Graves' hyperthyroidism and ophthalmopathy. The study, taken as a whole, reports: Blood held most thyroid clonotypes expanded above 0.001 frequency.

Amplification yielded TCR beta CDR3 regions, with RNA transcripts as the source. The TCR CDR3 first-round RT-PCR relied on the HTBI primer set. TCRdb processed the multiplex PCR reads anew with MiXCR; each CDR3 protein has one entry. The data contain 550,000 to 600,000 distinct CDR3 sequences, more than 45% of them seen just once; the ten biggest clones take up under 20%. The CDR3 sequence is 15 residues long. Trimming cost V 2 bases and J 5 bases; bases outside gene matches: 7. CDR1 and CDR2 (germline): MGHRA, YSYEKL. Exclusion of a patient resulted from uncontrolled infection, other autoimmune disease, pregnancy or lactation. Orbital computed tomography, thyroid ultrasound, serum thyroxine and TRAb, and clinical symptoms together informed the diagnoses.

Material for sequencing was peripheral blood or thyroid tissue (not recorded which). The V call is TRBV4-1, the J call TRBJ1-2, with TRBD1 matching 8 bases. The source is an adult woman with Graves' disease, either hyperthyroidism or ophthalmopathy (not recorded which). CDR3 residues: CASSQKTGVRYGYTF. As DNA, the CDR3 is TGCGCCAGCAGCCAAAAGACAGGGGTTCGATATGGCTACACCTTC.